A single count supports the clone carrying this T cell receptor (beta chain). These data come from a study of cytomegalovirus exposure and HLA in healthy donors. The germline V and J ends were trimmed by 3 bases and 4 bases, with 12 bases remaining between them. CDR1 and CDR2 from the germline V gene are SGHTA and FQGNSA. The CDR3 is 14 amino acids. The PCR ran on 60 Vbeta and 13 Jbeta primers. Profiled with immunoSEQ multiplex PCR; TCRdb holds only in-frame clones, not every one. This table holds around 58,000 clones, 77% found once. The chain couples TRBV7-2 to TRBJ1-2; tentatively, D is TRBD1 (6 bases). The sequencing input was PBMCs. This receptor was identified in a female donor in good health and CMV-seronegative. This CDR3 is CASSFGLGAYGYTF. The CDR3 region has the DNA TGTGCCAGCAGCTTCGGTCTGGGGGCCTATGGCTACACCTTC.